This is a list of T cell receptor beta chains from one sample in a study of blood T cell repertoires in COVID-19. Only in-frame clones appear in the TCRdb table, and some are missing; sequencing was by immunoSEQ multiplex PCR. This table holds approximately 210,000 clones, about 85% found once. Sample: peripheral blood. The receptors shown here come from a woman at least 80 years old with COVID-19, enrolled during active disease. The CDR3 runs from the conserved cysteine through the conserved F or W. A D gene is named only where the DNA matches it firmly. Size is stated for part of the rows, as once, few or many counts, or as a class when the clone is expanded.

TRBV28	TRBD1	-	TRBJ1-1	CASSSYRDRVNTEAFF	TGTGCCAGCAGTTCGTACCGGGACAGAGTGAACACTGAAGCTTTCTTT
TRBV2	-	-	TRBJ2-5	CASRAGSETQYF	TGTGCCAGCAGGGCAGGGTCCGAGACCCAGTACTTC
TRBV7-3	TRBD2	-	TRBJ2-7	CASSLASGGIYEQYF	TGTGCCAGCAGCTTAGCTAGCGGGGGCATCTACGAGCAGTACTTC
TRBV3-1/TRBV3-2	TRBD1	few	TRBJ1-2	CASSYPGTGANYGYTF	TGTGCCAGCAGCTACCCCGGGACAGGGGCCAACTATGGCTACACCTTC
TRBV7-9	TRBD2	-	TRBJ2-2	CAGAGGNTGELFF	TGTGCCGGAGCGGGGGGGAACACCGGGGAGCTGTTTTTT
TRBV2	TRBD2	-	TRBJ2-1	CASRPRLAGVLHEQFF	TGTGCCAGCAGACCACGACTAGCGGGGGTCTTACATGAGCAGTTCTTC
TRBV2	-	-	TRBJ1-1	CASSEDFFAFF	TGTGCCAGCAGTGAAGACTTCTTCGCTTTCTTT
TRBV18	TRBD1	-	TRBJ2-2	CASSPGTDRTGELFF	TGTGCCAGCTCACCAGGGACAGATCGGACCGGGGAGCTGTTTTTT
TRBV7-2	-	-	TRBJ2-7	CASRGGGGEQYF	TGTGCCAGCAGGGGTGGGGGCGGCGAGCAGTACTTC
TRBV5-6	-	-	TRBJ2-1	CASTFLWEIYNEQFF	TGTGCCAGCACTTTCCTCTGGGAGATATACAATGAGCAGTTCTTC
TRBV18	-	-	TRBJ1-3	CASSPYGTHSGNTIYF	TGTGCCAGCTCACCATACGGGACACACTCTGGAAACACCATATATTTT
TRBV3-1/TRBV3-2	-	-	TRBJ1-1	CASSPGDTEAFF	TGTGCCAGCAGCCCCGGGGACACTGAAGCTTTCTTT
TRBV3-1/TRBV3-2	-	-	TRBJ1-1	CASSLPGTFF	TGTGCCAGCAGCCTACCCGGGACTTTCTTT
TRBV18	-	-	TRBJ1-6	CASSPSGINSPLHF	TGTGCCAGCTCACCATCAGGAATTAATTCACCCCTCCACTTT
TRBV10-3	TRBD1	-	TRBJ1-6	CATGTVNSPLHF	TGTGCCACCGGGACAGTGAATTCACCCCTCCACTTT
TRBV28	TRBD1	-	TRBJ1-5	CASRRQGNQPQHF	TGTGCCAGCAGGAGACAGGGGAATCAGCCCCAGCATTTT
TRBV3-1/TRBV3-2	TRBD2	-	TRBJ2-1	CASSLRTSGGLNEQFF	TGTGCCAGCAGCCTTAGGACTAGCGGGGGGCTAAATGAGCAGTTCTTC
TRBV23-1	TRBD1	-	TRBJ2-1	CASSHFELGTGLGDEQFF	TGCGCCAGCAGTCACTTCGAACTCGGGACAGGCCTAGGGGATGAGCAGTTCTTC
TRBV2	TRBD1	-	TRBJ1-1	CASRNPGQVNTEAFF	TGTGCCAGCAGAAATCCGGGACAGGTGAACACTGAAGCTTTCTTT
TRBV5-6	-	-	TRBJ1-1	CASSLVGGNTEAFF	TGTGCCAGCAGCTTGGTAGGGGGGAACACTGAAGCTTTCTTT
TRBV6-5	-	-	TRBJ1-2	CASSYSGFYGYTF	TGTGCCAGCAGTTACAGCGGATTCTATGGCTACACCTTC
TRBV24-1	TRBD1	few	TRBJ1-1	CATSAGGAWTEAFF	TGTGCCACCAGTGCAGGGGGCGCATGGACTGAAGCTTTCTTT
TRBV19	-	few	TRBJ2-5	CASSMGLGKTQYF	TGTGCCAGTAGTATGGGACTCGGGAAGACCCAGTACTTC
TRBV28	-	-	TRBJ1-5	CASKMSGGQPQHF	TGTGCCAGCAAAATGAGCGGGGGTCAGCCCCAGCATTTT
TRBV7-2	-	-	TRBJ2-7	CASSFGPRQGLYEQYF	TGTGCCAGCAGCTTTGGCCCCCGGCAGGGACTCTACGAGCAGTACTTC
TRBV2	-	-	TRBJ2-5	CASRTSSETQYF	TGTGCCAGCAGAACTAGCTCAGAGACCCAGTACTTC
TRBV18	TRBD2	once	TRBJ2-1	CASSLAGGAGPKNEQFF	TGTGCCAGCTCACTAGCGGGGGGGGCCGGCCCCAAAAATGAGCAGTTCTTC
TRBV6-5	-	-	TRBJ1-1	CASRVTVNTEAFF	TGTGCCAGCAGGGTTACGGTGAACACTGAAGCTTTCTTT
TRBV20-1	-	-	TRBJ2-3	CSSQGTDTQYF	TGCAGCAGTCAGGGCACAGATACGCAGTATTTT
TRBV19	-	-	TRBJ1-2	CASSVQGPTNYGYTF	TGTGCCAGTAGTGTACAGGGCCCTACTAACTATGGCTACACCTTC
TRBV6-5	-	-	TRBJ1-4	CASRVRSNGEKLFF	TGTGCCAGCAGAGTCAGGTCGAACGGCGAAAAACTGTTTTTT
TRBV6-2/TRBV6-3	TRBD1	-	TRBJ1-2	CASSSPGQGAYGYTF	TGTGCCAGCAGTTCCCCCGGACAGGGAGCCTATGGCTACACCTTC
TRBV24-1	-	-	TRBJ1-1	CATSGGQNTEAFF	TGTGCCACCAGTGGGGGACAGAACACTGAAGCTTTCTTT
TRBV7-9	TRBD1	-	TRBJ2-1	CASSPLYGTGNYNEQFF	TGTGCCAGCAGCCCTTTATATGGGACAGGAAATTACAATGAGCAGTTCTTC
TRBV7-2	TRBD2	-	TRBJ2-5	CASSPGVAGGLETQYF	TGTGCCAGCAGCCCCGGGGTCGCGGGGGGGCTTGAGACCCAGTACTTC
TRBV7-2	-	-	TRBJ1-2	CASSSMVAGGGYTF	TGTGCCAGCAGCTCCATGGTGGCTGGAGGAGGCTACACCTTC
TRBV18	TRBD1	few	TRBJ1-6	CASSLILSGQGSSYNSPLHF	TGTGCCAGCTCACTTATTCTATCGGGACAGGGGAGCTCCTATAATTCACCCCTCCACTTT
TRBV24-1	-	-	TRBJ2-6	CATSYPGANVLTF	TGTGCCACCAGTTATCCTGGGGCCAACGTCCTGACTTTC
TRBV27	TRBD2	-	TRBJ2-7	CASSLNAGGSYEQYF	TGTGCCAGCAGTTTAAACGCGGGGGGTTCCTACGAGCAGTACTTC
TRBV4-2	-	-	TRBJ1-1	CASSQVGGSTEAFF	TGTGCCAGCAGCCAAGTCGGCGGGTCCACTGAAGCTTTCTTT
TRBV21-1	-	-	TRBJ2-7	CASGTLTGQAYEQYF	TGTGCCAGCGGGACCCTGACAGGGCAGGCCTACGAGCAGTACTTC
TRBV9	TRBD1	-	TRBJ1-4	CASSGGDRYNEKLFF	TGTGCCAGCAGCGGGGGGGACAGATATAATGAAAAACTGTTTTTT
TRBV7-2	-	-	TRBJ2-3	CASSLVEGVYTDTQYF	TGTGCCAGCAGCTTGGTTGAGGGGGTGTACACAGATACGCAGTATTTT
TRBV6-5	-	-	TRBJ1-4	CASRAGTLNEKLFF	TGTGCCAGCAGGGCGGGCACCCTAAATGAAAAACTGTTTTTT
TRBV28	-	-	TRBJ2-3	CASSLFGLGGGHRDFTDTQYF	TGTGCCAGCAGTTTGTTCGGGTTGGGGGGTGGGCATAGGGATTTCACAGATACGCAGTATTTT
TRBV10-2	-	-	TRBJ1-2	CASSEFLFNPGVNYGYTF	TGCGCCAGCAGTGAGTTCCTATTCAATCCAGGGGTTAACTATGGCTACACCTTC
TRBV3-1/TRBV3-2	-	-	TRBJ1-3	CASSQTPHRISGNTIYF	TGTGCCAGCAGCCAAACCCCCCACAGAATCTCTGGAAACACCATATATTTT
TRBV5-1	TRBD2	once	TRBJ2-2	CASSPNYSGGNTGELFF	TGCGCCAGCAGCCCAAACTATAGCGGGGGGAACACCGGGGAGCTGTTTTTT
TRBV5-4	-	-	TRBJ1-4	CAGGSGTTNEKLFF	TGTGCAGGCGGTTCGGGGACAACTAATGAAAAACTGTTTTTT
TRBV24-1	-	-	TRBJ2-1	CATSEAGEQFF	TGTGCCACCAGTGAGGCGGGTGAGCAGTTCTTC
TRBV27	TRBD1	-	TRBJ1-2	CASSLNRGGYGYTF	TGTGCCAGCAGTTTAAACAGGGGGGGCTATGGCTACACCTTC